Reported below is one TCR beta chain. Its antigen is currently unknown. Time point given: second of two post-therapy site-matched biopsies two to three months apart. This specimen comes from a study of T cells in tumors after PD-1 blockade. Study information: A subset received ongoing vismodegib 150 mg daily alongside anti-PD-1 therapy. Study-wide results and caveats: Some novel exhausted tumor clones appeared in pre-treatment blood, suggesting peripheral recruitment.

Looked up from germline, CDR1 is MNHEY and CDR2 is SVGAGI. V was clipped by 8 bases and J by 0 bases, with 14 bases between them. The CDR3 spans 15 residues. Sequenced by immunoSEQ multiplex PCR; TCRdb stores in-frame clones only, minus some. The sample yields several thousand clones, around 57% seen once. The source of this sequence is a human donor with basal cell carcinoma. The sample consisted of tumor tissue, taken after anti-PD-1 treatment. This rearrangement joins TRBV6-5 to TRBJ2-4; no reliable D call. CDR3 region: CASAPATLAKNIQYF. CDR3 nucleotides: TGTGCCAGCGCCCCGGCAACTCTAGCCAAAAACATTCAGTACTTC.